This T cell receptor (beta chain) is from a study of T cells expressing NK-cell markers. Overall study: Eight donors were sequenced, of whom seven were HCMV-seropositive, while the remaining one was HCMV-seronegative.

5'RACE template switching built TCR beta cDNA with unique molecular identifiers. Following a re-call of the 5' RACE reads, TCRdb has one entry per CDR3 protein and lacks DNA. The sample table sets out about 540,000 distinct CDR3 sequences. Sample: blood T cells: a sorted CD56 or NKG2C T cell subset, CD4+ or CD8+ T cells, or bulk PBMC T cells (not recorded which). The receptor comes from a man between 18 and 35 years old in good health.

The CDR3 sequence: CASSLLPAFEGYTF. The gene calls are TRBV5-1 and TRBJ1-2. Germline V lookup: CDR1 SGHRS, CDR2 YFSETQ. The CDR3 extends over 14 amino acids. Looking up the rest from reference TRBV5-1 and TRBJ1-2 gives the full variable domain: KAGVTQTPRYLIKTRGQQVTLSCSPISGHRSVSWYQQTPGQGLQFLFEYFSETQRNKGNFPGRFSGRQFSNSRSEMNVSTLELGDSALYLCASSLLPAFEGYTFGSGTRLTVV.